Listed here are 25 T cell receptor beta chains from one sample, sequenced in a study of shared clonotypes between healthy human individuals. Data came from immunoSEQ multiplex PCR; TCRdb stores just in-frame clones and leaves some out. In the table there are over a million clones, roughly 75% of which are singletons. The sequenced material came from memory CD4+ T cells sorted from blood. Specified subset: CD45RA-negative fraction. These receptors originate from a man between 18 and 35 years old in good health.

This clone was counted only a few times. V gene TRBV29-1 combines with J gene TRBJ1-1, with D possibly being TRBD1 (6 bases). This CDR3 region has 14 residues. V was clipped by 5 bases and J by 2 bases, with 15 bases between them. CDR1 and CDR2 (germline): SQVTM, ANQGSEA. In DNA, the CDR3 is TGCAGCGTTACAGGGCCAGGACTTAACACTGAAGCTTTCTTT. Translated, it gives CSVTGPGLNTEAFF. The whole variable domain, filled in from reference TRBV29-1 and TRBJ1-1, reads SAVISQKPSRDICQRGTSLTIQCQVDSQVTMMFWYRQQPGQSLTLIATANQGSEATYESGFVIDKFPISRPNLTFSTLTVSNMSPEDSSIYLCSVTGPGLNTEAFFGQGTRLTVV.

The CDR3 sequence is CSVLFRRSSYEQYF. In DNA, the CDR3 is TGCAGCGTACTGTTTCGGAGAAGCTCCTACGAGCAGTACTTC. The chain has TRBV29-1 and TRBJ2-7; D not resolved. Per germline, CDR1 SQVTM and CDR2 ANQGSEA. V was cut by 6 bases and J by 0 bases, with 15 bases left in between. CDR3 length: 14 residues.

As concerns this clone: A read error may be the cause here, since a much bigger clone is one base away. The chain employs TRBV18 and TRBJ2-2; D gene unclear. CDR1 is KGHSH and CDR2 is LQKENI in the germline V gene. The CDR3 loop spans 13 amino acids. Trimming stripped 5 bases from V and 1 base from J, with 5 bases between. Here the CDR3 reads CASSNGNTGELFF. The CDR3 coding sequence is TGTGCCAGCTCAAACGGGAACACCGGGGAGCTGTTTTTT.

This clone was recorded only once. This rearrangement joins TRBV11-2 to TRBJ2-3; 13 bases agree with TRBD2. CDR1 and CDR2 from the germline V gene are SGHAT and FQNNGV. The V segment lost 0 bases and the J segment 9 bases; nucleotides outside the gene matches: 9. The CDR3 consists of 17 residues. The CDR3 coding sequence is TGTGCCAGCAGCTTAGATCGGACTAGCGGGGGCCAGGAAACGCAGTATTTT. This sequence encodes CASSLDRTSGGQETQYF.

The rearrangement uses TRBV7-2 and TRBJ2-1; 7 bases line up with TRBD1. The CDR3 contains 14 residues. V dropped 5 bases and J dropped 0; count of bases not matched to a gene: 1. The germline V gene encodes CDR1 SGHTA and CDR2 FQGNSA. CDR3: CASSRDSSYNEQFF. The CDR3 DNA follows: TGTGCCAGCAGCCGGGACAGCTCCTACAATGAGCAGTTCTTC.

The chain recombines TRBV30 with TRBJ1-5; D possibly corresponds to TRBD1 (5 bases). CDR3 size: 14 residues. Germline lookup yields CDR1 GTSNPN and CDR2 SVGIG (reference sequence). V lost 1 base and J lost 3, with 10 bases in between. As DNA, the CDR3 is TGTGCCTGGAGTGCTGGGGGGGACAATCAGCCCCAGCATTTT. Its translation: CAWSAGGDNQPQHF.

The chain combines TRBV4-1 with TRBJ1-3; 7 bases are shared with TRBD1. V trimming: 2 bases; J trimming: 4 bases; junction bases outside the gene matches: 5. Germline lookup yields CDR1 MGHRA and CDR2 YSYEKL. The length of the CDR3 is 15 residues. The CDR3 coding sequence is TGCGCCAGCAGCCAACGAACAGGGGCGGGAAACACCATATATTTT. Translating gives CASSQRTGAGNTIYF.

The CDR3 DNA is TGTGCCAGCAGCTCCCGGACTAGCGGGGGGGAGCTGTTTTTT. Protein product: CASSSRTSGGELFF. This sequence joins TRBV7-3 and TRBJ2-2, with 11 bases identical to TRBD2. J lost 8 bases, V lost 4 bases, and 3 bases had no gene match. The CDR3 length is 14 residues. The germline gives CDR1 SGHTA, CDR2 FQGTGA.

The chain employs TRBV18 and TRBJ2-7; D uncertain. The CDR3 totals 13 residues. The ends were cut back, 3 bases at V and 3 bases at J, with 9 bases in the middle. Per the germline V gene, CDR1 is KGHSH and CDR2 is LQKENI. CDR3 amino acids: CASSPDGYYEQYF. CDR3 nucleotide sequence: TGTGCCAGCTCACCCGACGGATACTACGAGCAGTACTTC. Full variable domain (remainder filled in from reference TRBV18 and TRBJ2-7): NAGVMQNPRHLVRRRGQEARLRCSPMKGHSHVYWYRQLPEEGLKFMVYLQKENIIDESGMPKERFSAEFPKEGPSILRIQQVVRGDSAAYFCASSPDGYYEQYFGPGTRLTVT.

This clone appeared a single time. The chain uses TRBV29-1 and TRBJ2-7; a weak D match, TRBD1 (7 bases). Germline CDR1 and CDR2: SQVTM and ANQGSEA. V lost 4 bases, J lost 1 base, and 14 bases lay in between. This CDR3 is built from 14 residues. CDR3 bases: TGCAGCGTTGGGGCAGGGGGGTTTTCCTACGAGCAGTACTTC. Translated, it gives CSVGAGGFSYEQYF.

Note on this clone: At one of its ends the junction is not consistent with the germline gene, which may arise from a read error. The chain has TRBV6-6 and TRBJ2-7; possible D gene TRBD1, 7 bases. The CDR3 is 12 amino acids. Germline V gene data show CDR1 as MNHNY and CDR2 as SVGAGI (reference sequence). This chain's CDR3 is CATTGRRYEQYF. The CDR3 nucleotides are TGTGCCACGACAGGGAGGCGCTACGAGCAATACTTC.

CDR3 coding DNA: TGCGCCAGCAGCTCACAGGGTGGGTCGGATCTTGGAAACACCATATATTTT. Protein: CASSSQGGSDLGNTIYF. The chain couples TRBV5-1 to TRBJ1-3; TRBD1 might be the D (6 bases). In germline, CDR1 is SGHRS, CDR2 YFSETQ. This CDR3 is 17 amino acids long. Trimming took 3 bases from V and 3 from J, leaving 19 bases between them.

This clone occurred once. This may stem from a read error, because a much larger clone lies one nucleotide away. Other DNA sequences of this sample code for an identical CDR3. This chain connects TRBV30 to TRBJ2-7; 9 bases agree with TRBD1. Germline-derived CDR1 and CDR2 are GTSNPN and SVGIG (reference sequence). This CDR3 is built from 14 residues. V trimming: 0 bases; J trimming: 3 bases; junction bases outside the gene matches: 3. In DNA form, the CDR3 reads TGTGCCTGGAGTGTAGGGACAGGGATCTACGAGCAGTACTTC. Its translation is CAWSVGTGIYEQYF. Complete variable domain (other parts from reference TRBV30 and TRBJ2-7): SQTIHQWPATLVQPVGSPLSLECTVEGTSNPNLYWYRQAAGRGLQLLFYSVGIGQISSEVPQNLSASRPQDRQFILSSKKLLLSDSGFYLCAWSVGTGIYEQYFGPGTRLTVT.

In DNA form, the CDR3 reads TGCGCCAGCCGGGACCCTAACTATGGCTACACCTTC. Translated, it gives CASRDPNYGYTF. The chain carries TRBV5-1 and TRBJ1-2, with TRBD1 as a possible D gene (5 bases). Germline CDR1 is SGHRS and CDR2 is YFSETQ. The CDR3 loop spans 12 amino acids. The V gene lost 7 bases and the J gene lost 0 bases, with 7 bases spanning the gap.

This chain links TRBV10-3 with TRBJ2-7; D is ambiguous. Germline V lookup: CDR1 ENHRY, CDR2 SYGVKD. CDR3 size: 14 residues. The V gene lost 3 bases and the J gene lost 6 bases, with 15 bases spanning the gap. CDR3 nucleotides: TGTGCCATCAGTGATTTAGTCGGTCGTGGCGAGCAGTACTTC. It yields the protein CAISDLVGRGEQYF.

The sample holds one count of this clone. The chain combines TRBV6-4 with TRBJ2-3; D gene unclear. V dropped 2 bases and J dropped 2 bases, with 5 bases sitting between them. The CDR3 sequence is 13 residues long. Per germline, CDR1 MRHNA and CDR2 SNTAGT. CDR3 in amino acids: CASSDTFTDTQYF. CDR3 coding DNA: TGTGCCAGCAGTGACACATTCACAGATACGCAGTATTTT.

CDR3 sequence: CASSLGSQANYGYTF. Here the CDR3 DNA reads TGTGCCAGCAGCTTGGGGTCCCAGGCCAACTATGGCTACACCTTC. This sequence joins TRBV5-4 and TRBJ1-2; D is unclear. Germline CDR1 and CDR2: SGHNT and YYREEE (reference sequence). There are 15 residues in the CDR3. With 0 bases removed from V and 2 bases from J, the gap between germline ends came to 11 bases. Variable domain in full (rest from reference TRBV5-4 and TRBJ1-2): ETGVTQSPTHLIKTRGQQVTLRCSSQSGHNTVSWYQQALGQGPQFIFQYYREEENGRGNFPPRFSGLQFPNYSSELNVNALELDDSALYLCASSLGSQANYGYTFGSGTRLTVV.

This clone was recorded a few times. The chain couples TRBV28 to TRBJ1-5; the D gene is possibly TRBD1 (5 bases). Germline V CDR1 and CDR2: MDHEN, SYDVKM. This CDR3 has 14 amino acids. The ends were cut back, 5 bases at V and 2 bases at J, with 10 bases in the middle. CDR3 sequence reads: CASSDSGGNQPQHF. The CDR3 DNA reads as TGTGCCAGCAGTGACAGTGGAGGCAATCAGCCCCAGCATTTT. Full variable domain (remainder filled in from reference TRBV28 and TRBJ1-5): DVKVTQSSRYLVKRTGEKVFLECVQDMDHENMFWYRQDPGLGLRLIYFSYDVKMKEKGDIPEGYSVSREKKERFSLILESASTNQTSMYLCASSDSGGNQPQHFGDGTRLSIL.

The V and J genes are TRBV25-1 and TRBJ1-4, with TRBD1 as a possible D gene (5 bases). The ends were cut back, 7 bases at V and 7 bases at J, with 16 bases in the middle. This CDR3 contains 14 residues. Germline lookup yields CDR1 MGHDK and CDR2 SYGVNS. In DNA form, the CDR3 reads TGTGCCAGCAAAGGCCAGGGAAAGGGTGAAAAACTGTTTTTT. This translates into CASKGQGKGEKLFF.

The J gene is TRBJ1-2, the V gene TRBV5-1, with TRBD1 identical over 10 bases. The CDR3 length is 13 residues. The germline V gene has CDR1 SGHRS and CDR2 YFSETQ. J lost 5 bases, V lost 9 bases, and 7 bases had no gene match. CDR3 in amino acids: CATATGGGYGYTF. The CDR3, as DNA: TGCGCCACCGCGACAGGGGGCGGGTATGGCTACACCTTC.

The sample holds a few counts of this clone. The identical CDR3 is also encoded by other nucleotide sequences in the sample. This chain's CDR3 is CASSLEGLTDTQYF. DNA of the CDR3: TGTGCCAGCAGCTTAGAGGGCCTAACAGATACGCAGTATTTT. The chain carries TRBV7-9 and TRBJ2-3; D is uncertain. CDR3 length equals 14 residues. V was trimmed by 1 base and J by 3 bases, leaving 8 bases between them. CDR1 and CDR2 (germline): SEHNR, FQNEAQ (reference sequence).

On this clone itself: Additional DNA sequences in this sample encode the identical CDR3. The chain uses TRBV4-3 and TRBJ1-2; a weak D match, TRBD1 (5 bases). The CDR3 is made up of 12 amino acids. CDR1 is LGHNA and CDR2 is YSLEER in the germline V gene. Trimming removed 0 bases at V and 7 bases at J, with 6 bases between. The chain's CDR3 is CASSQEGAGYTF. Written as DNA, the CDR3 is TGCGCCAGCAGCCAAGAAGGGGCTGGCTACACCTTC.

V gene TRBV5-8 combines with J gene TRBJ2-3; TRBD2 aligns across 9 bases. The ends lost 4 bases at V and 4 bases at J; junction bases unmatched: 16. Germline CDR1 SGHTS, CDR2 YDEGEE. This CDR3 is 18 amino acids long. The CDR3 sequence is CASSHPSSWRGGSDTQYF. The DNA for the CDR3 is TGTGCCAGCAGCCACCCCTCGAGTTGGCGGGGGGGATCAGATACGCAGTATTTT. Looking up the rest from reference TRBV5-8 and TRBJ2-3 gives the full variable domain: EAGVTQSPTHLIKTRGQQATLRCSPISGHTSVYWYQQALGLGLQFLLWYDEGEERNRGNFPPRFSGRQFPNYSSELNVNALELEDSALYLCASSHPSSWRGGSDTQYFGPGTRLTVL.

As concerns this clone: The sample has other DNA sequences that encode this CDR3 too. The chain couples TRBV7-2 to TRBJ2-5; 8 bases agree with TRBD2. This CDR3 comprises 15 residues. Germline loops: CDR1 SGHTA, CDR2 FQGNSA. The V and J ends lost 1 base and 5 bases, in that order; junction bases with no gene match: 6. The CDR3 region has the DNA TGTGCCAGCAGCTTAGGCGGGGGGCGGGAGGAGACCCAGTACTTC. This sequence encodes CASSLGGGREETQYF. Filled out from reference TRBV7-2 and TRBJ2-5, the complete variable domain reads GAGVSQSPSNKVTEKGKDVELRCDPISGHTALYWYRQSLGQGLEFLIYFQGNSAPDKSGLPSDRFSAERTGGSVSTLTIQRTQQEDSAVYLCASSLGGGREETQYFGPGTRLLVL.

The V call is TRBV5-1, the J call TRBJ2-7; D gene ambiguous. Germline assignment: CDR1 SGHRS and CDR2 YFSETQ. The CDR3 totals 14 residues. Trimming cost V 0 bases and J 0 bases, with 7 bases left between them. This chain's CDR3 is CASSLESVSYEQYF. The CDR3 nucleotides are TGCGCCAGCAGCTTGGAAAGTGTCTCCTACGAGCAGTACTTC.